These 3 T cell receptor beta chains came from one sample sequenced in a study of cytotoxic CD8 clonotypes in ibrutinib-treated CLL. TCRdb keeps only in-frame clones here, not all; method: immunoSEQ multiplex PCR. The profile shows approximately 130,000 clones, under 90% of them singletons. The source was PBMCs, collected after 24 months of ibrutinib treatment. The receptors originated from a human donor with chronic lymphocytic leukemia.

V usage is TRBV5-1 and J usage is TRBJ2-7; maybe TRBD2 (5 bases). The ends were cut back, 1 base at V and 6 bases at J, with 8 bases in the middle. The CDR3 is 12 residues long. Germline-derived CDR1 and CDR2 are SGHRS and YFSETQ. CDR3 sequence (DNA): TGCGCCAGCAGCTTGCAGGACTCCGAGCAGTACTTC. Amino acids: CASSLQDSEQYF.

The J gene is TRBJ1-3, the V gene TRBV5-5; TRBD1 agrees at 8 bases. Trimming took 3 bases from V and 6 from J; bases not matched to a gene: 8. The CDR3 loop spans 15 amino acids. CDR1 is SGHKS, CDR2 YYEKEE, per germline (reference sequence). The CDR3 is CASSSTTGDTNTIYF. CDR3 sequence (DNA): TGTGCCAGCAGCTCGACGACAGGGGATACAAACACCATATATTTT.

The rearrangement links TRBV19 to TRBJ1-5, with a possible D match to TRBD1 (6 bases). The V end lost 5 bases, the J end lost 6 bases, and 17 bases lay between the germline ends. This CDR3 comprises 15 residues. CDR1 and CDR2 from the germline V gene are LNHDA and SQIVND (reference sequence). This CDR3 is CASSAAGAVGQPQHF. The CDR3 nucleotides read TGTGCCAGTAGTGCCGCAGGGGCGGTGGGTCAGCCCCAGCATTTT.